Each of the 16 T cell receptor beta chains below was sequenced from the same sample in a study of blood T cell repertoires in COVID-19. Measured with immunoSEQ multiplex PCR; TCRdb has only the in-frame clones, and not every one. The table records about 430,000 clones, 75% to 90% of them present only once. What was sequenced was PBMCs or T cells enriched from blood (not recorded which). These receptors were collected from a man aged 30 to 45 who had recovered from COVID-19.

The genes are TRBV5-5 and TRBJ1-2; 7 bases line up with TRBD1. The CDR3 totals 14 residues. V lost 3 bases and J lost 0; bases outside the gene matches: 2. CDR1 is SGHKS and CDR2 is YYEKEE in the germline V gene (reference sequence). CDR3 region: CASSYGTANYGYTF. The CDR3 DNA is TGTGCCAGCAGCTATGGGACAGCTAACTATGGCTACACCTTC.

This clone was seen repeatedly, ten times or more. The chain employs TRBV20-1 and TRBJ1-2; tentative D call: TRBD1 (5 bases). Germline CDR1 and CDR2: DFQATT and SNEGSKA (reference sequence). The V and J ends lost 6 bases and 4 bases respectively, with 9 bases between them. CDR3 length equals 11 residues. In nucleotides, the CDR3 is TGCAGTGCCTTCGACAGCTATGGCTACACCTTC. Residues: CSAFDSYGYTF.

The chain couples TRBV3-1 (or the pseudogene TRBV3-2) to TRBJ2-2; D is perhaps TRBD2 (6 bases). There are 15 residues in the CDR3. CDR1 and CDR2 from the germline V gene are LGHDT and YNNKEL (reference sequence). Trimming stripped 0 bases from V and 7 bases from J, with 12 bases between. The CDR3 loop is CASSQDRTSHGELFF. The CDR3 DNA reads as TGTGCCAGCAGCCAAGATCGTACTAGCCACGGGGAGCTGTTTTTT.

The gene calls are TRBV27 and TRBJ2-1; the match to TRBD2 covers 9 bases. The V gene end was trimmed by 3 bases and the J gene end by 7 bases; junction bases not matched to a gene: 4. CDR3 length equals 14 residues. Germline values: CDR1 MNHEY, CDR2 SMNVEV (reference sequence). The CDR3 sequence is CASSFGTSLNEQFF. DNA for the CDR3: TGTGCCAGCAGTTTTGGGACTAGCCTAAATGAGCAGTTCTTC.

This clone was seen just once. This rearrangement joins TRBV2 to TRBJ1-5; D gene ambiguous. This CDR3 is built from 13 residues. Trimming left V 8 bases short and J 5 bases short, with 13 bases between. Germline V gene lookup returns CDR1 SNHLY and CDR2 FYNNEI. CDR3 sequence reads: CASLGYPDQPQHF. Here the CDR3 DNA reads TGTGCCAGCCTCGGGTACCCCGATCAGCCCCAGCATTTT.

The table lists this clone with a few counts. This chain links TRBV5-1 with TRBJ2-3, with D possibly TRBD2 on 5 matching bases. CDR3 length: 14 residues. Germline lookup yields CDR1 SGHRS and CDR2 YFSETQ. V lost 0 bases, J lost 6 bases, and 11 bases lay in between. CDR3 coding DNA: TGCGCCAGCAGCTTGGGTGCCGGGGTCGATACGCAGTATTTT. This gives the protein CASSLGAGVDTQYF.

The chain links TRBV24-1 to TRBJ2-2; TRBD2 matches 7 bases. CDR3 size: 12 residues. V was clipped by 11 bases and J by 3 bases; unmatched bases: 2. Looked up from germline, CDR1 is KGHDR and CDR2 is SFDVKD. CDR3 sequence: CASGSHTGELFF. CDR3 coding DNA: TGTGCCAGCGGGAGTCACACCGGGGAGCTGTTTTTT.

This chain links TRBV27 with TRBJ1-1; the D gene is possibly TRBD1 (5 bases). Germline V gene lookup returns CDR1 MNHEY and CDR2 SMNVEV (reference sequence). V gave up 6 bases and J gave up 1 base, with 9 bases separating them. CDR3 length: 13 amino acids. Written as DNA, the CDR3 is TGTGCCAGCAGAATAGACAGGAACACTGAAGCTTTCTTT. Translating gives CASRIDRNTEAFF.

Many counts were recorded for this clone. V and J are TRBV6-6 and TRBJ1-4, with a possible D match to TRBD1 (6 bases). The length of the CDR3 is 13 residues. Per the germline V gene, CDR1 is MNHNY and CDR2 is SVGAGI (reference sequence). Trimming pared 7 bases from V and 12 bases from J, leaving 18 bases between. Written as DNA, the CDR3 is TGTGCCAGCACCGATGGGGGGGCCGCTCAACTGTTTTTT. Its protein is CASTDGGAAQLFF.

The CDR3 DNA sequence: TGTGCCACCAGTGATTCCACTAGCGAGGGGGCCGGGGAGCTGTTTTTT. Translated: CATSDSTSEGAGELFF. This sequence joins TRBV24-1 and TRBJ2-2; tentative D call: TRBD2 (7 bases). CDR1 and CDR2 (germline): KGHDR, SFDVKD. Trimming removed 2 bases from V and 6 bases from J, with 15 bases in between. This CDR3 spans 16 amino acids.

The J gene is TRBJ2-1, the V gene TRBV9; D possibly corresponds to TRBD2 (6 bases). Per germline, CDR1 SGDLS and CDR2 YYNGEE. The CDR3 extends over 16 amino acids. V was pared by 0 bases and J by 4 bases, with 14 bases between. The CDR3 reads CASSVAGGDYYNEQFF. The CDR3 coding sequence is TGTGCCAGCAGCGTAGCCGGGGGTGATTATTACAATGAGCAGTTCTTC. Using reference TRBV9 and TRBJ2-1 for the parts outside the CDR3, the full variable domain is DSGVTQTPKHLITATGQRVTLRCSPRSGDLSVYWYQQSLDQGLQFLIQYYNGEERAKGNILERFSAQQFPDLHSELNLSSLELGDSALYFCASSVAGGDYYNEQFFGPGTRLTVL.

Regarding this clone: At the DNA level, this CDR3 is encoded by other sequences in the same sample as well. The V gene is TRBV12-3 or TRBV12-4, the J gene TRBJ1-3, with D possibly being TRBD1 (5 bases). There are 13 residues in the CDR3. V was shortened by 3 bases and J by 4 bases, with 7 bases between the two germline ends. CDR3 residues: CASSLAGGNTIYF. The CDR3 DNA follows: TGTGCCAGCAGTTTGGCAGGGGGAAACACCATATATTTT.

The chain recombines TRBV12-3 or TRBV12-4 with TRBJ2-7; D remains unclear. The V gene lost 4 bases and the J gene lost 5 bases, with 6 bases spanning the gap. CDR3 length: 11 amino acids. The CDR3 loop reads CASSYYDEQYF. The CDR3 nucleotides are TGTGCCAGCAGTTACTACGACGAGCAGTACTTC.

In its sample, this clone was seen a few times. This chain joins TRBV10-2 and TRBJ2-1; 8 bases map to TRBD2. The CDR3 extends over 17 amino acids. The trim removed 3 bases at V and 7 bases at J, leaving 14 bases unmatched. The germline gives CDR1 WSHSY, CDR2 SAAADI. CDR3 nucleotide sequence: TGCGCCAGCAGTGATCCCCCCTCAGCGGGAGTCAGGAATGAGCAGTTCTTC. It is translated as CASSDPPSAGVRNEQFF.

This clone was counted only a few times. V is TRBV7-2 and J is TRBJ2-3; perhaps TRBD2 as D (6 bases). V shed 3 bases and J shed 6 bases, with 13 bases lying between them. The CDR3 is made up of 14 amino acids. Germline CDR1 and CDR2: SGHTA and FQGNSA. The CDR3 is CASSFGGGGDTQYF. The CDR3 coding sequence is TGTGCCAGCAGCTTTGGGGGAGGTGGGGATACGCAGTATTTT.

This clone was seen once. The chain carries TRBV18 and TRBJ2-3, with no clear D. The ends were cut back, 6 bases at V and 4 bases at J, with 11 bases in the middle. The germline V gene encodes CDR1 KGHSH and CDR2 LQKENI. The CDR3 is 13 amino acids. The CDR3 nucleotides read TGTGCCAGCTCGCCATCTAGATCAGATACGCAGTATTTT. Translated, it gives CASSPSRSDTQYF.